The rows below give T cell receptor beta chains drawn from one sample of a study of blood T cell repertoires in COVID-19. Profiling relied on immunoSEQ multiplex PCR, and the TCRdb table lists in-frame clones only, not all of them. The data hold a few hundred thousand clones, with approximately 83% observed a single time. The sequencing sample was made of peripheral blood. The receptors shown here come from a woman aged 30 to 39 who had recovered from COVID-19. The CDR3 runs from the conserved cysteine through the conserved F or W. A D gene is named only where the DNA matches it firmly.

J | D | V | DNA | CDR3
TRBJ2-5 | TRBD1 | TRBV5-4 | TGTGCCAGCAGCCAGGACAGGGGGGGGGAGACCCAGTACTTC | CASSQDRGGETQYF
TRBJ2-3 | . | TRBV10-3 | TGTGCCACCGCCTCGCTAGTGGATACGCAGTATTTT | CATASLVDTQYF
TRBJ2-7 | . | TRBV30 | TGTGCCTGGAGTGTACCTTTTGGGCGAGACTCCTACGAGCAGTACTTC | CAWSVPFGRDSYEQYF
TRBJ1-4 | . | TRBV19 | TGTGCCACCGAATTCCTCGCCGGGAAACTGTTTTTT | CATEFLAGKLFF
TRBJ2-5 | . | TRBV28 | TGTGCCAGCAGTCTAGTAGTGAGTGGAGAAGAGACCCAGTACTTC | CASSLVVSGEETQYF
TRBJ2-1 | . | TRBV7-8 | TGTGCCAGCAGCTTAGAAGGACTACCAAAGGCCTCCTACAATGAGCAGTTCTTC | CASSLEGLPKASYNEQFF
TRBJ2-5 | . | TRBV2 | TGTGCCAGCAGTGGCGGGACAGACCAAGAGACCCAGTACTTC | CASSGGTDQETQYF
TRBJ2-2 | TRBD1 | TRBV27 | TGTGCCAGCAGTTTATCGGGGACAGACACCGGGGAGCTGTTTTTT | CASSLSGTDTGELFF
TRBJ1-3 | . | TRBV19 | TGTGCCAGTACGGGTGTAATGACAGGTGGAAACACCATATATTTT | CASTGVMTGGNTIYF
TRBJ2-7 | . | TRBV9 | TGTGCCAGCAGCGAAAGCGGGCTTAGCTCCTACGAGCAGTACTTC | CASSESGLSSYEQYF
TRBJ2-7 | TRBD2 | TRBV6-6 | TGTGCCAGCACCCAATTGGGGGGGTCCTACGAGCAGTACTTC | CASTQLGGSYEQYF
TRBJ1-6 | TRBD1 | TRBV30 | TGTGCCCGCGACAGGGGCCACTCACCCCTCCACTTT | CARDRGHSPLHF